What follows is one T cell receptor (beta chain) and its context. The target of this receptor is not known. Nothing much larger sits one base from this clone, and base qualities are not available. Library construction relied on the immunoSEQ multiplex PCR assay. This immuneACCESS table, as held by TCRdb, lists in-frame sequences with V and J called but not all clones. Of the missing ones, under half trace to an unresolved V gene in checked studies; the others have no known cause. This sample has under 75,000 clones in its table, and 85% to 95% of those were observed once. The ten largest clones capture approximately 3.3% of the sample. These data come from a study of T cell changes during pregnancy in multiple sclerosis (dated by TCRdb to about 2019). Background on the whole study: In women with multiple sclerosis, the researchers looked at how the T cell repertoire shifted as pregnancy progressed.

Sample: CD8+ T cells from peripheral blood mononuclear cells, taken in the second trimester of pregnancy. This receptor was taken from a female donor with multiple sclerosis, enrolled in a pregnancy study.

The CDR3 corresponds to CASSGTEAGTEAFF. The DNA is TGTGCCAGCAGCGGGACGGAGGCGGGAACTGAAGCTTTCTTT. The receptor chain draws on TRBV28 and TRBJ1-1, with TRBD1 as a weak D call on 5 bases. Deletion took 6 bases off V and 5 bases off J, with a span of 16 bases between the germline ends. Including the terminal cysteine and phenylalanine, the CDR3 comprises 14 residues. Only the CDR3 region is kept as DNA, spanning 42 bases read in frame from base 1. The germline V gene provides CDR1 MDHEN and CDR2 SYDVKM.